These 23 T cell receptor beta chains were sequenced from one sample in a study of T cell changes during pregnancy in multiple sclerosis. The table came from immunoSEQ multiplex PCR; TCRdb's copy has only in-frame clones and leaves some out. The sample contains under 65,000 clones, around nine tenths of which appear only once. The sequenced sample was CD4+ T cells from peripheral blood mononuclear cells, obtained after pregnancy. Receptors were obtained from a female donor in good health, enrolled as a control in a pregnancy study.

This clone was counted once. This chain links TRBV7-6 with TRBJ1-3; 9 nucleotides agree with TRBD1. The CDR3 sequence is 16 residues long. With V trimmed by 1 base and J by 3 bases, 4 bases remained unmatched. CDR1 is SGHVS, CDR2 FNYEAQ, per germline. CDR3 sequence: CASSLEQGAFGNTIYF. The DNA of the CDR3 is TGTGCCAGCAGCTTAGAACAGGGGGCATTTGGAAACACCATATATTTT.

The sample holds one count of this clone. The chain uses TRBV5-1 and TRBJ1-2, with TRBD1 matching 7 bases. CDR3 length equals 14 residues. In germline, CDR1 is SGHRS, CDR2 YFSETQ. V lost 0 bases, J lost 11 bases, and 10 bases stayed unmatched. The CDR3 nucleotides read TGCGCCAGCAGCTTGGGTTCTACAGGGGAGGTTTACACCTTC. Amino acids: CASSLGSTGEVYTF.

This chain joins TRBV6-1 and TRBJ1-4, with D possibly matching TRBD1 (5 bases). The CDR3 spans 16 residues. Per germline, CDR1 MNHNS and CDR2 SASEGT. Trimming shortened V by 2 bases and J by 6 bases, and 16 bases separated the two germline ends. CDR3 nucleotide sequence: TGTGCCAGCAGTGAAAACCACGGGGGGAAATATGAAAAACTGTTTTTT. Its protein product is CASSENHGGKYEKLFF.

V usage is TRBV5-5 and J usage is TRBJ1-2; a weak D match, TRBD1 (6 bases). V was clipped by 4 bases and J by 6 bases, with 16 bases between them. The germline gives CDR1 SGHKS, CDR2 YYEKEE (reference sequence). This CDR3 region has 14 residues. The CDR3 spells CASSRGREVDGYTF. The CDR3 DNA reads TGTGCCAGCAGCCGGGGGCGGGAGGTGGATGGCTACACCTTC.

The chain is built from TRBV9 and TRBJ2-1; TRBD1 matches at 10 bases. Germline CDR1 reads SGDLS; CDR2 reads YYNGEE. Losses at the gene ends were 0 bases for V and 8 bases for J; bases not matched to a gene: 11. This CDR3 has 17 residues. The CDR3 is CASSVVPGTGAFHEQFF. CDR3 nucleotides: TGTGCCAGCAGCGTAGTTCCTGGGACAGGGGCTTTCCATGAGCAGTTCTTC.

This chain uses TRBV27 with TRBJ1-3; D might be TRBD1 (6 bases). Germline V gene data show CDR1 as MNHEY and CDR2 as SMNVEV (reference sequence). Between the trimmed V and J ends, which lost 2 bases and 0 bases, there was a span of 11 bases. CDR3 size: 16 residues. The DNA of the CDR3 is TGTGCCAGCAGTTTAAACAGGGCCGACTCTGGAAACACCATATATTTT. As protein: CASSLNRADSGNTIYF.

The chain links TRBV29-1 to TRBJ1-1, with D perhaps TRBD1 (6 bases). The germline V gene has CDR1 SQVTM and CDR2 ANQGSEA. CDR3 length equals 15 residues. The ends were cut back, 4 bases at V and 0 bases at J, with 15 bases in the middle. CDR3 DNA sequence: TGCAGCGTTGTCCCTACAGGGTTTATGAACACTGAAGCTTTCTTT. Translation: CSVVPTGFMNTEAFF.

V and J are TRBV20-1 and TRBJ2-7; D is uncertain. CDR1 and CDR2 from the germline V gene are DFQATT and SNEGSKA (reference sequence). V was clipped by 5 bases and J by 2 bases, with 4 bases between them. The CDR3 spans 10 residues. CDR3 in amino acids: CSALAYEQYF. CDR3 nucleotide sequence: TGCAGTGCTCTAGCCTACGAGCAGTACTTC.

The J gene is TRBJ2-3, the V gene TRBV28; 7 nucleotides agree with TRBD1. Germline V gives CDR1 MDHEN, CDR2 SYDVKM. CDR3 length equals 15 residues. V shed 6 bases and J 0 bases; nucleotides not matched to a gene: 6. The CDR3 nucleotides read TGTGCCAGCAGCTCGGACAGGAGTAGCACAGATACGCAGTATTTT. This gives the protein CASSSDRSSTDTQYF. Complete variable domain (other parts from reference TRBV28 and TRBJ2-3): DVKVTQSSRYLVKRTGEKVFLECVQDMDHENMFWYRQDPGLGLRLIYFSYDVKMKEKGDIPEGYSVSREKKERFSLILESASTNQTSMYLCASSSDRSSTDTQYFGPGTRLTVL.

The chain recombines TRBV19 with TRBJ1-5; 7 positions agree with TRBD1. CDR1 and CDR2 (germline): LNHDA, SQIVND (reference sequence). The CDR3 length is 15 residues. After removal of 3 bases from V and 3 bases from J, the junction contained 5 bases not matched to a gene. Here the CDR3 DNA reads TGTGCCAGTAGTATGGGGGACAGACCCAATCAGCCCCAGCATTTT. It translates to CASSMGDRPNQPQHF. Based on the CDR3 plus reference TRBV19 and TRBJ1-5, the full variable domain is DGGITQSPKYLFRKEGQNVTLSCEQNLNHDAMYWYRQDPGQGLRLIYYSQIVNDFQKGDIAEGYSVSREKKESFPLTVTSAQKNPTAFYLCASSMGDRPNQPQHFGDGTRLSIL.

The J gene is TRBJ2-7, the V gene TRBV12-2; TRBD2 is the table's D call, not checked against the DNA. TRBV12-2 is noted as a pseudogene. This CDR3 spans 18 amino acids. The CDR3 reads CASRQHQPGLAGADEQYF. In DNA, the CDR3 is TGTGCAAGTCGCCAACACCAACCGGGACTAGCGGGAGCGGACGAGCAGTACTTC.

This clone has only one observation. The chain recombines TRBV2 with TRBJ1-6; 7 bases map to TRBD1. CDR1 SNHLY and CDR2 FYNNEI come from the germline V gene. The J segment lost 6 bases and the V segment lost 6 bases, leaving 8 bases of the junction unmatched. There are 15 residues in the CDR3. The CDR3 sequence is CASSDTGVGNSPLHF. The CDR3 coding sequence is TGTGCCAGCAGCGATACAGGGGTGGGTAATTCACCCCTCCACTTT.

The rearrangement uses TRBV12-5 and TRBJ1-5; D possibly corresponds to TRBD1 (5 bases). Trimming left V 2 bases short and J 2 bases short, with 19 bases between. CDR1 is LGHNT and CDR2 is FRNRAP in the germline V gene. The CDR3 is 18 residues long. CDR3 coding DNA: TGTGCTAGTGGTTTGCGCTTGGGGGAGGGAGCGGGCAATCAGCCCCAGCATTTT. Encoded protein: CASGLRLGEGAGNQPQHF.

The V call is TRBV6-5, the J call TRBJ1-5; 9 bases line up with TRBD1. This CDR3 spans 14 amino acids. Germline CDR1 is MNHEY and CDR2 is SVGAGI. Losses at the gene ends were 5 bases for V and 3 bases for J; bases not matched to a gene: 2. For the CDR3, the DNA is TGTGCCAGCAGTAGACAGGGGGACAATCAGCCCCAGCATTTT. Translating it yields CASSRQGDNQPQHF.

V is TRBV19 and J is TRBJ2-7; no clear D gene. Per the germline V gene, CDR1 is LNHDA and CDR2 is SQIVND (reference sequence). The CDR3 spans 13 residues. V lost 3 bases and J lost 2, with 8 bases in between. The CDR3 loop reads CASSMPGPYEQYF. The CDR3 DNA reads as TGTGCCAGTAGTATGCCAGGCCCCTACGAGCAGTACTTC.

The J gene is TRBJ2-1, the V gene TRBV20-1, with TRBD2 as a possible D gene (7 bases). From germline, CDR1 is DFQATT and CDR2 SNEGSKA (reference sequence). CDR3 length: 10 residues. Trimming cost V 7 bases and J 12 bases, with 13 bases left between them. CDR3 DNA sequence: TGCAGTGGGGGGGGCGTGGGGCAGTTCTTC. It yields the protein CSGGGVGQFF.

The gene calls are TRBV19 and TRBJ1-5; D is unclear. The V gene's germline CDR1 is LNHDA and CDR2 SQIVND (reference sequence). The germline V and J ends were trimmed by 3 bases and 6 bases, with 12 bases remaining between them. The length of the CDR3 is 14 residues. The CDR3 region is CASSMWQPGQPQHF. The CDR3 bases are TGTGCCAGTAGTATGTGGCAACCAGGTCAGCCCCAGCATTTT.

The chain joins TRBV4-1 to TRBJ2-7; TRBD2 matches 10 bases. This CDR3 contains 15 residues. Germline CDR1 and CDR2: MGHRA and YSYEKL. J gave up 3 bases and V 5 bases, and 7 bases lay outside the gene matches. The CDR3 here is CASSTASGSVYEQYF. In DNA, the CDR3 is TGCGCCAGCAGCACAGCTAGCGGGAGTGTCTACGAGCAGTACTTC.

The V and J genes are TRBV7-3 and TRBJ2-2; D possibly corresponds to TRBD2 (6 bases). Germline V CDR1 and CDR2: SGHTA, FQGTGA. The CDR3 totals 15 residues. The germline V and J ends were trimmed by 0 bases and 1 base, with 6 bases remaining between them. The CDR3 protein is CASSLTGGNTGELFF. In nucleotides, the CDR3 is TGTGCCAGCAGCTTAACGGGGGGGAACACCGGGGAGCTGTTTTTT.

This clone was observed a few times. This CDR3 is CASSFQQGRQPQHF. The CDR3 DNA reads as TGTGCCAGCAGTTTTCAACAGGGCCGGCAGCCCCAGCATTTT. The V call is TRBV28, the J call TRBJ1-5; TRBD1 is a possible D gene (6 bases). The V gene's germline CDR1 is MDHEN and CDR2 SYDVKM. The CDR3 length is 14 residues. Trimming cost V 3 bases and J 7 bases, with 13 bases left between them.

This clone is a singleton in its sample. This chain uses TRBV29-1 with TRBJ1-1; 10 positions match TRBD1. The CDR3 is 14 residues long. Germline V lookup: CDR1 SQVTM, CDR2 ANQGSEA. With 4 bases clipped from V and 5 bases from J, the junction kept 7 bases outside the gene matches. The CDR3 protein is CSVGEDRGRTEAFF. The CDR3 DNA sequence: TGCAGCGTTGGGGAGGACAGGGGGAGGACTGAAGCTTTCTTT.

A note on this clone: Possible read error: a much larger clone is one base away. This sequence joins TRBV7-2 and TRBJ2-5; TRBD1 matches at 7 bases. This CDR3 comprises 14 residues. The germline V gene encodes CDR1 SGHTA and CDR2 FQGNSA. V trimming: 5 bases; J trimming: 0 bases; junction bases outside the gene matches: 3. Here the CDR3 reads CASSVDRDQETQYF. CDR3 coding DNA: TGTGCCAGCAGCGTCGACAGGGACCAAGAGACCCAGTACTTC.

This sequence joins TRBV18 and TRBJ1-3; TRBD1 matches 8 bases. The CDR3 is 15 residues long. With V trimmed by 6 bases and J by 1 base, 5 bases remained unmatched. Per the germline V gene, CDR1 is KGHSH and CDR2 is LQKENI. The CDR3 sequence is CASSGTGISGNTIYF. Here the CDR3 DNA reads TGTGCCAGCTCTGGGACAGGAATTTCTGGAAACACCATATATTTT.